This T cell receptor beta chain stems from a study of OX40 agonist ivuxolimab in advanced cancers. Assay: immunoSEQ multiplex PCR; the TCRdb copy retains only in-frame clones and omits some. Of 77,000 or so clones listed, around 93% are singletons. V lost 4 bases and J 5 bases, leaving 12 bases between the germline ends. This CDR3 is 13 amino acids long. Germline V CDR1 and CDR2: SGDLS, YYNGEE. The timepoints at which blood was sampled were baseline, cycle 4 day 1, and cycle 7 day 1. The origin of this receptor is an adult with an advanced solid tumor such as melanoma, head and neck, liver or kidney cancer. This chain links TRBV9 with TRBJ1-2; TRBD1 is a possible D gene (5 bases). Sequenced material: CD4+ or CD8+ T cells sorted from blood, taken in a trial of the OX40 agonist ivuxolimab. CDR3 loop: CASSRDSRYGYTF. In DNA, the CDR3 is TGTGCCAGCAGCCGGGACTCTCGTTATGGCTACACCTTC.